The 29 T cell receptor beta chains below come from one sample, sequenced in a study of OX40 agonist ivuxolimab in advanced cancers. Data came from immunoSEQ multiplex PCR; TCRdb stores just in-frame clones and leaves some out. Among tens of thousands of clones, over 75% were seen once, and the ten largest hold 4.6%. This sample comprised CD4+ or CD8+ T cells sorted from blood, obtained in a trial of the OX40 agonist ivuxolimab. The receptors were gathered from an adult with an advanced solid tumor such as melanoma, head and neck, liver or kidney cancer.

The rearrangement joins TRBV5-1 to TRBJ2-7; 11 bases are a match to TRBD1. CDR1 is SGHRS and CDR2 is YFSETQ in the germline V gene. The CDR3 has 15 residues. The V and J ends lost 4 bases and 2 bases, in that order; junction bases with no gene match: 5. The CDR3 loop reads CASSPEGQGAYEQYF. The DNA for the CDR3 is TGCGCCAGCAGCCCCGAGGGACAGGGGGCCTACGAGCAGTACTTC.

This rearrangement joins TRBV27 to TRBJ2-3; unclear D gene. The CDR3 is 13 residues long. In germline, CDR1 is MNHEY, CDR2 SMNVEV (reference sequence). Trimming left V 2 bases short and J 3 bases short, with 6 bases between. The CDR3 sequence: CASSLAGTDTQYF. The DNA of the CDR3 is TGTGCCAGCAGTTTAGCAGGAACAGATACGCAGTATTTT.

This clone came up a few times. The chain couples TRBV9 to TRBJ2-3; D is ambiguous. CDR3 length: 13 residues. From germline, CDR1 is SGDLS and CDR2 YYNGEE. V was shortened by 0 bases and J by 1 base, with 3 bases between the two germline ends. The CDR3 sequence: CASSVDGTDTQYF. The CDR3 region has the DNA TGTGCCAGCAGCGTAGACGGCACAGATACGCAGTATTTT.

The J gene is TRBJ1-4, the V gene TRBV6-5; 7 bases align to TRBD1. The CDR3 runs 15 residues. J was trimmed by 6 bases and V by 6 bases; bases with no gene match: 10. In germline, CDR1 is MNHEY, CDR2 SVGAGI. The CDR3, as DNA: TGTGCCAGCAGCAACGAACAGGGGCAGTATGAAAAACTGTTTTTT. The encoded protein is CASSNEQGQYEKLFF.

The J gene is TRBJ1-4, the V gene TRBV7-2; D gene unclear. From germline, CDR1 is SGHTA and CDR2 FQGNSA. V was shortened by 2 bases and J by 5 bases, with 15 bases between the two germline ends. This CDR3 region has 16 residues. CDR3 protein: CASSLTPPPPNEKLFF. In DNA, the CDR3 is TGTGCCAGCAGCTTAACTCCCCCGCCGCCCAATGAAAAACTGTTTTTT.

The chain joins TRBV7-2 to TRBJ1-1, with 7 nucleotides matching TRBD1. Trimming cost V 1 base and J 5 bases; bases outside gene matches: 7. This CDR3 spans 15 amino acids. The germline V gene encodes CDR1 SGHTA and CDR2 FQGNSA. CDR3 DNA sequence: TGTGCCAGCAGCTTAGGCCCCGACAGGGTGACTGAAGCTTTCTTT. It yields the protein CASSLGPDRVTEAFF.

The chain links TRBV11-3 to TRBJ2-1; D call uncertain. The CDR3 length is 12 residues. V lost 5 bases and J lost 7, with 9 bases in between. Looked up from germline, CDR1 is SGHNT and CDR2 is YENEEA. Written as DNA, the CDR3 is TGTGCCAGCAGCGATTCGTCGAATGAGCAGTTCTTC. This gives the protein CASSDSSNEQFF.

The chain recombines TRBV28 with TRBJ1-2; TRBD1 matches at 9 bases. The V gene's germline CDR1 is MDHEN and CDR2 SYDVKM. J lost 8 bases, V lost 5 bases, and 12 bases had no gene match. This CDR3 is built from 15 residues. The CDR3 spells CASSVPGQGFRGYTF. In DNA, the CDR3 is TGTGCCAGCAGTGTCCCGGGACAGGGATTCAGGGGCTACACCTTC.

The chain has TRBV7-3 and TRBJ2-2; D is possibly TRBD1 (5 bases). V lost 5 bases, J lost 1 base, and 8 bases lay in between. The CDR3 has 14 amino acids. Germline V gene sequence: CDR1 SGHTA, CDR2 FQGTGA. The CDR3 bases are TGTGCCAGCAGCCCCCAGGGGAACACCGGGGAGCTGTTTTTT. Translated, it gives CASSPQGNTGELFF.

Written as DNA, the CDR3 is TGCGCCAGCAGCCAAGATTGGGGGTTCTCTACTAATTCACCCCTCCACTTT. Translating it yields CASSQDWGFSTNSPLHF. V gene TRBV4-1 combines with J gene TRBJ1-6; the D gene is possibly TRBD1 (5 bases). Per the germline V gene, CDR1 is MGHRA and CDR2 is YSYEKL. CDR3 size: 17 residues. Trimming took off 0 bases at V and 6 bases at J, with 15 bases between the two ends.

The chain couples TRBV4-1 to TRBJ1-3; D not certain. CDR1 and CDR2 from the germline V gene are MGHRA and YSYEKL. V lost 1 base to trimming and J lost 4 bases, with 11 bases between them. This CDR3 spans 15 amino acids. CDR3 nucleotides: TGCGCCAGCAGCCAAGCCCAGGCCCCCGGAAACACCATATATTTT. Protein product: CASSQAQAPGNTIYF.

V usage is TRBV2 and J usage is TRBJ2-7, with D unclear. Trimming removed 6 bases from V and 3 bases from J, with 18 bases in between. CDR1 and CDR2 from the germline V gene are SNHLY and FYNNEI. This CDR3 is built from 15 residues. CDR3 sequence (DNA): TGTGCCAGCAGACCCAAACACGAGACACTCTACGAGCAGTACTTC. Translating it yields CASRPKHETLYEQYF. Supplemented by reference TRBV2 and TRBJ2-7, the full variable domain reads EPEVTQTPSHQVTQMGQEVILRCVPISNHLYFYWYRQILGQKVEFLVSFYNNEISEKSEIFDDQFSVERPDGSNFTLKIRSTKLEDSAMYFCASRPKHETLYEQYFGPGTRLTVT.

The chain employs TRBV6-6 and TRBJ2-1; 11 nucleotides line up with TRBD2. Germline V lookup: CDR1 MNHNY, CDR2 SVGAGI (reference sequence). This CDR3 contains 15 residues. With 8 bases clipped from V and 4 bases from J, the junction kept 7 bases outside the gene matches. The CDR3 loop reads CASLQGTSGYNEQFF. CDR3 nucleotide sequence: TGTGCCAGCTTACAGGGGACTAGCGGTTACAATGAGCAGTTCTTC.

The chain employs TRBV5-5 and TRBJ1-5, with 12 nucleotides matching TRBD1. The CDR3 has 16 amino acids. J was trimmed by 5 bases and V by 4 bases; bases with no gene match: 7. Germline CDR1 is SGHKS and CDR2 is YYEKEE (reference sequence). As DNA, the CDR3 is TGTGCCAGCAGCAAGGAGGGACAGGGGGCTCATCAGCCCCAGCATTTT. As protein: CASSKEGQGAHQPQHF.

This sequence joins TRBV2 and TRBJ2-3, with TRBD2 identical over 8 bases. V lost 3 bases and J lost 3; bases outside the gene matches: 8. The CDR3 spans 16 residues. Germline CDR1 SNHLY, CDR2 FYNNEI. The chain's CDR3 is CASSDGGSGKTDTQYF. The CDR3 DNA reads TGTGCCAGCAGTGATGGCGGTAGCGGGAAAACAGATACGCAGTATTTT. Complete variable domain (other parts from reference TRBV2 and TRBJ2-3): EPEVTQTPSHQVTQMGQEVILRCVPISNHLYFYWYRQILGQKVEFLVSFYNNEISEKSEIFDDQFSVERPDGSNFTLKIRSTKLEDSAMYFCASSDGGSGKTDTQYFGPGTRLTVL.

The chain employs TRBV5-4 and TRBJ2-2; 9 bases line up with TRBD1. The germline V gene has CDR1 SGHNT and CDR2 YYREEE (reference sequence). V was pared by 9 bases and J by 4 bases, with 10 bases of the junction left unmatched. This CDR3 spans 15 amino acids. The CDR3 spells CAIGRTGEGTGELFF. DNA for the CDR3: TGTGCCATAGGTCGGACAGGGGAAGGCACCGGGGAGCTGTTTTTT.

This clone was found a few times. V gene TRBV5-4 combines with J gene TRBJ2-1; TRBD2 matches 7 bases. The V segment lost 3 bases and the J segment 10 bases; nucleotides outside the gene matches: 13. CDR1 is SGHNT and CDR2 is YYREEE in the germline V gene (reference sequence). CDR3 size: 15 residues. The CDR3 reads CASSSRAGAVGEQFF. The CDR3 DNA is TGTGCCAGCAGCTCCCGGGCGGGAGCGGTAGGCGAGCAGTTCTTC.

This chain links TRBV4-1 with TRBJ2-7; perhaps TRBD1 as D (6 bases). CDR1 MGHRA and CDR2 YSYEKL come from the germline V gene. Trimming took off 4 bases at V and 7 bases at J, with 17 bases between the two ends. The CDR3 has 14 amino acids. CDR3 nucleotide sequence: TGCGCCAGCAGCCCGAACCTGTCCAGGGGAGAGCAGTACTTC. It encodes CASSPNLSRGEQYF.

This chain uses TRBV12-5 with TRBJ2-3, with D unresolved. Germline-derived CDR1 and CDR2 are LGHNT and FRNRAP. The CDR3 extends over 13 amino acids. V was cut by 3 bases and J by 4 bases, with 8 bases left in between. The CDR3 reads CASGLGSPDTQYF. The CDR3 region has the DNA TGTGCTAGTGGTTTAGGTAGCCCAGATACGCAGTATTTT.

CDR3: CASSFSSPDTQYF. The CDR3 bases are TGTGCCAGCAGCTTTAGTAGTCCAGATACGCAGTATTTT. The chain couples TRBV11-2 to TRBJ2-3; no reliable D call. Germline V CDR1 and CDR2: SGHAT, FQNNGV. Trimming shortened V by 3 bases and J by 4 bases, and 8 bases separated the two germline ends. There are 13 residues in the CDR3.

The rearrangement joins TRBV11-3 to TRBJ1-1, with D perhaps matching TRBD1 (5 bases). Germline V gene data show CDR1 as SGHNT and CDR2 as YENEEA. This CDR3 has 15 residues. V was clipped by 5 bases and J by 3 bases, with 16 bases between them. The CDR3 DNA follows: TGTGCCAGCAGCAAAGGGACGGCCGGGGACACTGAAGCTTTCTTT. This gives the protein CASSKGTAGDTEAFF. Combining the CDR3 with reference TRBV11-3 and TRBJ1-1 gives the whole variable domain EAGVVQSPRYKIIEKKQPVAFWCNPISGHNTLYWYLQNLGQGPELLIRYENEEAVDDSQLPKDRFSAERLKGVDSTLKIQPAELGDSAVYLCASSKGTAGDTEAFFGQGTRLTVV.

V gene TRBV7-9 combines with J gene TRBJ2-1; TRBD2 might be the D (5 bases). CDR1 is SEHNR, CDR2 FQNEAQ, per germline (reference sequence). The CDR3 extends over 12 amino acids. V lost 5 bases and J 6 bases, leaving 8 bases between the germline ends. CDR3 nucleotides: TGTGCCAGCAGCGATACTAGCAATGAGCAGTTCTTC. Translating it yields CASSDTSNEQFF.

The J gene is TRBJ2-3, the V gene TRBV7-9, with a possible D match to TRBD1 (6 bases). Germline loops: CDR1 SEHNR, CDR2 FQNEAQ (reference sequence). V lost 6 bases, J lost 3 bases, and 10 bases lay in between. The CDR3 runs 13 residues. The CDR3 reads CASRGGRTDTQYF. The CDR3 region has the DNA TGTGCCAGCAGAGGGGGTCGGACAGATACGCAGTATTTT.

The V gene is TRBV7-9, the J gene TRBJ2-2; TRBD1 aligns across 7 bases. The J segment lost 4 bases and the V segment lost 4 bases, leaving 6 bases of the junction unmatched. CDR1 and CDR2 from the germline V gene are SEHNR and FQNEAQ (reference sequence). CDR3 size: 15 residues. The CDR3 region is CASSSGYRGTGELFF. In DNA, the CDR3 is TGTGCCAGCAGCTCAGGATACAGGGGCACCGGGGAGCTGTTTTTT.

V is TRBV19 and J is TRBJ2-7; 7 bases agree with TRBD2. V was clipped by 9 bases and J by 0 bases; unmatched bases: 5. CDR3 size: 13 residues. Germline values: CDR1 LNHDA, CDR2 SQIVND (reference sequence). DNA of the CDR3: TGTGCCAGCACCGGGACTAACTCCTACGAGCAGTACTTC. Its protein is CASTGTNSYEQYF.

V gene TRBV5-8 combines with J gene TRBJ1-5; D ambiguous. V lost 2 bases and J lost 3, with 3 bases in between. The CDR3 spans 12 residues. Germline V gene lookup returns CDR1 SGHTS and CDR2 YDEGEE. CDR3 in amino acids: CASSFFNQPQHF. The CDR3, as DNA: TGTGCCAGCAGCTTCTTCAATCAGCCCCAGCATTTT.

The V call is TRBV18, the J call TRBJ2-1, with 8 positions matching TRBD1. The CDR3 runs 14 residues. The germline V gene has CDR1 KGHSH and CDR2 LQKENI. With 7 bases clipped from V and 6 bases from J, the junction kept 8 bases outside the gene matches. CDR3 residues: CASFQGAGGNEQFF. The CDR3 coding sequence is TGTGCCAGCTTCCAGGGGGCAGGGGGCAATGAGCAGTTCTTC.

This clone was recorded a few times. The chain has TRBV2 and TRBJ2-7, with a tentative D call TRBD1 (7 bases). CDR1 and CDR2 from the germline V gene are SNHLY and FYNNEI. The V and J ends lost 7 bases and 0 bases respectively, with 13 bases between them. CDR3 length: 14 amino acids. The DNA for the CDR3 is TGTGCCAGCAAGCAGGGGGGCAGCTCCTACGAGCAGTACTTC. Protein sequence: CASKQGGSSYEQYF.

The V gene is TRBV7-9, the J gene TRBJ2-3; 7 nucleotides line up with TRBD1. V was pared by 5 bases and J by 0 bases, with 11 bases of the junction left unmatched. Per germline, CDR1 SEHNR and CDR2 FQNEAQ (reference sequence). CDR3 length equals 17 residues. CDR3 residues: CASSPPTGDTSTDTQYF. The CDR3 region has the DNA TGTGCCAGCAGCCCCCCTACAGGGGATACTAGCACAGATACGCAGTATTTT.